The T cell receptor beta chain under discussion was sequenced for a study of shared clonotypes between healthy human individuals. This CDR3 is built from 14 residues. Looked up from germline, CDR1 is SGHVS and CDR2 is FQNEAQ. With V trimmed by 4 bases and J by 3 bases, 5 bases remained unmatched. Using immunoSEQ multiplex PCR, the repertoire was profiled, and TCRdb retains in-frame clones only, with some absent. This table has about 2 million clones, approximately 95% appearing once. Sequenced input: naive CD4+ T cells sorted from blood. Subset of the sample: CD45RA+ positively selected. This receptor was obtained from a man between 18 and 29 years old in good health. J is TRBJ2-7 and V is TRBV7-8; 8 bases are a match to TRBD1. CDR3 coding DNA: TGTGCCAGCAGCTCCGGACAGGGAGGCTACGAGCAGTACTTC. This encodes CASSSGQGGYEQYF.